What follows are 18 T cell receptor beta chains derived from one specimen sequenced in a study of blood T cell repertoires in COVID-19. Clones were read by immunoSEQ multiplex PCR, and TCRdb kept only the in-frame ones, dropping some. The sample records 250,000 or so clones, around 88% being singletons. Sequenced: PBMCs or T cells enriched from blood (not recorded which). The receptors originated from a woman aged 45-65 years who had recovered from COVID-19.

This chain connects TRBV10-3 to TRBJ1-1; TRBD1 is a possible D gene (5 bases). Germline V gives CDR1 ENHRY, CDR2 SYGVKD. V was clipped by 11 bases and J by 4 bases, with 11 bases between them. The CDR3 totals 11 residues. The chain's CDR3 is CAAGGGTEAFF. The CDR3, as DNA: TGTGCCGCGGGGGGGGGCACTGAAGCTTTCTTT.

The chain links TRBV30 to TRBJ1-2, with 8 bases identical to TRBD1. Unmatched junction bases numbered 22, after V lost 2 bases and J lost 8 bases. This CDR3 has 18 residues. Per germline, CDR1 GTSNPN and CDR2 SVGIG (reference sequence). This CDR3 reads CAWSWFRTGTGFLRGYTF. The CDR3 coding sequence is TGTGCCTGGAGTTGGTTCCGGACAGGGACGGGTTTTCTCCGGGGCTACACCTTC.

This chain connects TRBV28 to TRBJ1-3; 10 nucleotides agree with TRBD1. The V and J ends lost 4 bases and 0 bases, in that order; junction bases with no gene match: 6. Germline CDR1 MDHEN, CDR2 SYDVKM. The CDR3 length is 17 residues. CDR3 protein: CASSSRGQGLSGNTIYF. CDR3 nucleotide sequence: TGTGCCAGCAGTTCCCGGGGACAGGGGCTCTCTGGAAACACCATATATTTT.

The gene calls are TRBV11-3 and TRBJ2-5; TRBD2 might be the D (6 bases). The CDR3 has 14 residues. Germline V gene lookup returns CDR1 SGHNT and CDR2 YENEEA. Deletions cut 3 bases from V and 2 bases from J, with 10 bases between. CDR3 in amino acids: CASSFGGVQETQYF. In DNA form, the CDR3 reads TGTGCCAGCAGCTTTGGAGGGGTTCAAGAGACCCAGTACTTC.

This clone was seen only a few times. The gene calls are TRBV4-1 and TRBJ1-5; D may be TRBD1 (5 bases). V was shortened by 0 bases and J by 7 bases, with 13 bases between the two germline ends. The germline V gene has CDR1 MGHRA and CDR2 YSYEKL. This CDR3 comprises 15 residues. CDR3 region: CASSQDRGRAQPQHF. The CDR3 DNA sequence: TGCGCCAGCAGCCAAGATCGTGGCAGGGCGCAGCCCCAGCATTTT.

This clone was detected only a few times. The CDR3 is CASSNFDSEQYF. CDR3 in DNA: TGCGCCAGCAGCAATTTTGACTCCGAGCAGTACTTC. V and J are TRBV4-1 and TRBJ2-7, with no clear D. Germline V gene sequence: CDR1 MGHRA, CDR2 YSYEKL. V lost 5 bases and J 6 bases, leaving 11 bases between the germline ends. CDR3 size: 12 residues.

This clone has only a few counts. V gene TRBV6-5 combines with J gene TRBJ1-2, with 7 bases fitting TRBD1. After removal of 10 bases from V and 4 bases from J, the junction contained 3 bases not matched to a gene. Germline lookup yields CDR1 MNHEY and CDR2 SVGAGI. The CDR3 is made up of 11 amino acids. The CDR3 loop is CATTGAYGYTF. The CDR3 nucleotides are TGTGCCACCACAGGGGCCTATGGCTACACCTTC.

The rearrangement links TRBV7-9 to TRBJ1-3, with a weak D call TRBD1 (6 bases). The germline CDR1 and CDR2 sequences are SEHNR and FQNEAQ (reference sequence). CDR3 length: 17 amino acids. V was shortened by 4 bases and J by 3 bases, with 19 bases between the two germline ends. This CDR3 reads CASSSFGTRGYGNTIYF. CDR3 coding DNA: TGTGCCAGCAGCTCATTTGGAACGAGGGGGTATGGAAACACCATATATTTT.

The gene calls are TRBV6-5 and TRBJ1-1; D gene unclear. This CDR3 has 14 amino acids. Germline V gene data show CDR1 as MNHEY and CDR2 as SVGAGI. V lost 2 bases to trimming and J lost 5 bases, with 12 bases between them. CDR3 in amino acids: CASSYAGIWTEAFF. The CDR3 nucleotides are TGTGCCAGCAGTTACGCGGGGATTTGGACTGAAGCTTTCTTT.

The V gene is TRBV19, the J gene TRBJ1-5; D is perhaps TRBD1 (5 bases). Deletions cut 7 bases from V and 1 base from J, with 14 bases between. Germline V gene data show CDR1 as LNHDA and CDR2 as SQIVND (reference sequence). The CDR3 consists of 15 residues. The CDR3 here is CASIRYGGSNQPQHF. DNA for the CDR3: TGTGCCAGTATAAGGTACGGGGGGAGCAATCAGCCCCAGCATTTT.

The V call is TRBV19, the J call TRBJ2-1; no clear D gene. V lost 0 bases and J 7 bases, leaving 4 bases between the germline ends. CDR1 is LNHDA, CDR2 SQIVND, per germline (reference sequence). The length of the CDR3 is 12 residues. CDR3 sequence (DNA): TGTGCCAGTAGTATAGACCGGAATGAGCAGTTCTTC. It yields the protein CASSIDRNEQFF.

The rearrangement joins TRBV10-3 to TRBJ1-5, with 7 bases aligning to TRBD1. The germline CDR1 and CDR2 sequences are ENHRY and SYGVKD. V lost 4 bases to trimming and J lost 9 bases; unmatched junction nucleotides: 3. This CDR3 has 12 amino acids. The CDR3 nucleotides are TGTGCCATCAGTGTCGAGGGGGCGCCCCAGCATTTT. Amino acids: CAISVEGAPQHF.

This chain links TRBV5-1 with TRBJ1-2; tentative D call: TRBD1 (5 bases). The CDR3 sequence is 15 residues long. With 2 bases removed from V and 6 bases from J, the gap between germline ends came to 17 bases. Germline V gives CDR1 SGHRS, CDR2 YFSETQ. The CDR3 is CASSFQGKLDHGYTF. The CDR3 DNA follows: TGCGCCAGCAGCTTTCAGGGAAAGCTAGACCATGGCTACACCTTC.

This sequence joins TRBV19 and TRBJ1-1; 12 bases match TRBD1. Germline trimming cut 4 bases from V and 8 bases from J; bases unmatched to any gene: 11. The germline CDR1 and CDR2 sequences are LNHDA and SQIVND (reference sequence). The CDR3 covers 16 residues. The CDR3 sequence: CASSTYSGQGAWEAFF. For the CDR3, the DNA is TGTGCCAGTAGTACCTATTCGGGACAGGGGGCATGGGAAGCTTTCTTT. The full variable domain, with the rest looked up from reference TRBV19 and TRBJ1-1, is DGGITQSPKYLFRKEGQNVTLSCEQNLNHDAMYWYRQDPGQGLRLIYYSQIVNDFQKGDIAEGYSVSREKKESFPLTVTSAQKNPTAFYLCASSTYSGQGAWEAFFGQGTRLTVV.

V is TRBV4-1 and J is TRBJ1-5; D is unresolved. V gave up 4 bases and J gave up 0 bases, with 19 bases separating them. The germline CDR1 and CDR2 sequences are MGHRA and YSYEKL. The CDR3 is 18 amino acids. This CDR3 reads CASSPHLGLALSNQPQHF. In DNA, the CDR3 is TGCGCCAGCAGCCCTCACCTAGGACTGGCTCTTAGCAATCAGCCCCAGCATTTT.

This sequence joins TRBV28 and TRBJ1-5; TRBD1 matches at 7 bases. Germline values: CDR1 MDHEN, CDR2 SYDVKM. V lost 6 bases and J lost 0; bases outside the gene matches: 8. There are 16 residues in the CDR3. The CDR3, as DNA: TGTGCCAGCAGAACTCAAACAGGGGTTAGCAATCAGCCCCAGCATTTT. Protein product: CASRTQTGVSNQPQHF.

This chain's CDR3 is CASSLGTGLYGYTF. The CDR3 bases are TGTGCCAGCAGCTTAGGGACAGGGCTATATGGCTACACCTTC. This rearrangement joins TRBV7-9 to TRBJ1-2; 8 nucleotides align to TRBD1. CDR1 and CDR2 from the germline V gene are SEHNR and FQNEAQ (reference sequence). V was pared by 1 base and J by 5 bases, with 3 bases of the junction left unmatched. There are 14 residues in the CDR3.

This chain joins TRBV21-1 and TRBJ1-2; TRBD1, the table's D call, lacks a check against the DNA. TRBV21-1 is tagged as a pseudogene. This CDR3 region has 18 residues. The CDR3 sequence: CASSTSRARTGSDYGYTF. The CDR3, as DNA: TGTGCCAGCAGCACATCAAGGGCACGGACAGGCTCTGACTATGGCTACACCTTC.